This TCR beta chain was obtained from a study of blood T cell repertoires in COVID-19. Looking at the study overall: Sources were T cells, B-cell-depleted T cells, or PBMCs; the material itself was cDNA or gDNA.

Original handling: The authors estimated nucleated cell counts from reference gene primer amplification. The repertoire was sequenced with immunoSEQ multiplex PCR; TCRdb's copy has only in-frame clones and lacks some. V and J calls and clone size are as listed in that table; D and trimming were resolved from the DNA. There are approximately 240,000 clones in the sample; around four fifths occur only once, and roughly 4.2% lies in the top ten. The trim removed 5 bases at V and 4 bases at J, leaving 7 bases unmatched. Per the germline V gene, CDR1 is SGHNT and CDR2 is YENEEA. This CDR3 is built from 15 residues.

The receptor comes from a woman in her 40s with active or convalescent COVID-19. The V and J genes are TRBV11-3 and TRBJ2-3; the match to TRBD2 covers 9 bases. Sequenced material: peripheral blood. CDR3 nucleotide sequence: TGTGCCAGCAGCCAAGGCGGGGGGGCCCCAGATACGCAGTATTTT. This translates into CASSQGGGAPDTQYF.